This T cell receptor beta chain was recovered during a study of neurological immune-mediated disorders (dated by TCRdb to between 2019 and 2020). Regarding the study in general: Of the 35 or so multiple sclerosis patients, around 30 had relapsing-remitting MS and 3 had secondary progressive MS. The study compared peripheral blood TCR-beta repertoires of HTLV-I-associated myelopathy (HAM/TSP) patients, multiple sclerosis patients and healthy controls using UMI-based sequencing. The roughly 100 TCR-beta libraries covered PBMC samples along with longitudinal samples, technical triplicates, and paired sorted CD4+ and CD8+ T-cell subsets. The cohort comprised roughly 70 subjects: approximately 15 HAM/TSP patients, around 35 multiple sclerosis patients and 20 healthy controls. The research as a whole found: No identical CDR3 amino acid sequences were found to be shared among expanded clones across subjects, suggesting that TCR-beta repertoires were private in all groups. No clinical or MRI features were associated with the MS cluster, and the authors said that larger cohorts are needed. TCR clonal expansion was highest in HAM/TSP patients and lowest in MS patients, with MS patients falling below even healthy controls. Phylogenetic analysis grouped repertoires from 18 of 34 MS patients into a cluster of related CDR3 sequences, suggesting a possible repertoire-level signature.

There are many counts of this clonotype. Its recognized antigen is unknown. Base qualities were left out, and no much larger clone turns up one base away. cDNA synthesis used template-switch 5'RACE with a primer carrying a 10-nucleotide random unique molecular identifier tagging each TCR transcript. Each sequencing run produced over 180 million TCR-beta sequences covering 15-18 subjects. The RNeasy kit was used to extract total RNA. Using the KAPA Real-time Library Amplification kit, TCR-beta VDJ regions were amplified with primers for the TCR constant region and the 5'RACE anchor. Sample indexes and Illumina adaptors were added in a first PCR, and a second PCR then increased library yield. The roughly 650 bp TCR product was size-selected on a 2% E-gel SizeSelection system after Ampure bead purification. Library quality was checked on a Bioanalyzer, concentration was measured with Qubit, and libraries were quantified with the Kapa Library Quantification kit before pooling. Libraries were sequenced paired-end 2 x 150 bp on an Illumina HiSeq 2500. To increase sequence diversity, roughly 24-31% phiX was spiked into each library pool. In the paper's pipeline: The UMI-based MiGEC pipeline processed quality-filtered reads and removed over 80% of raw TCR sequences during error correction. IMGT germline references were used for aligning VDJ genes, and each clonotype was defined as a unique CDR3 amino acid sequence together with its V-J genes. Clonal expansion, Shannon diversity and CDR3 relatedness were evaluated with VDJtools (CalcPairwiseDistances, ClusterSamples), while phylogenetic trees were built in CLCbio workbench. Using coefficient-of-variation modelling across technical triplicates, the study counted a clone as expanded if it had at least 8 unique UMIs. TCRdb passed the public sequencing reads through fastp at Q25 and MiXCR, retaining productive beta sequences. All rows with the same CDR3 protein become a single entry with the most common DNA and genes. TCRdb assigned the V and J calls; the authors' analysis was not used. This sample has about 46,000 distinct CDR3 sequences in its table, and 1.9% of those were observed once. The top ten clonotypes cover less than 2.5% of the sample.

From the germline V gene, CDR1 is SGHRS and CDR2 is YFSETQ. From cysteine to phenylalanine, the CDR3 is 13 amino acids long. Here the CDR3 DNA is all that survives: 39 bases in frame from base 1. V loses 1 base of germline sequence and J loses 5 bases, and the interval between the two ends is 7 bases. Unsorted PBMC libraries were generated from 2 million PBMCs stored in RNAlater at -80 °C until RNA extraction. The multiple sclerosis patients were enrolled in a US clinical protocol that used magnetic resonance imaging to evaluate disease progression. Peripheral blood was subjected to Ficoll-Hypaque density gradient centrifugation to isolate PBMCs, which were then cryopreserved in liquid nitrogen.

The V and J genes are TRBV5-1 and TRBJ2-1, and the D gene may be TRBD1, 6 bases matching. Sequencing input: PBMCs. This receptor was identified in a woman aged 35 to 49 with multiple sclerosis. The DNA sequence is as follows: TGCGCCAGCAGCTTGCAGGGGAACAATGAGCAGTTCTTC. It specifies CASSLQGNNEQFF.